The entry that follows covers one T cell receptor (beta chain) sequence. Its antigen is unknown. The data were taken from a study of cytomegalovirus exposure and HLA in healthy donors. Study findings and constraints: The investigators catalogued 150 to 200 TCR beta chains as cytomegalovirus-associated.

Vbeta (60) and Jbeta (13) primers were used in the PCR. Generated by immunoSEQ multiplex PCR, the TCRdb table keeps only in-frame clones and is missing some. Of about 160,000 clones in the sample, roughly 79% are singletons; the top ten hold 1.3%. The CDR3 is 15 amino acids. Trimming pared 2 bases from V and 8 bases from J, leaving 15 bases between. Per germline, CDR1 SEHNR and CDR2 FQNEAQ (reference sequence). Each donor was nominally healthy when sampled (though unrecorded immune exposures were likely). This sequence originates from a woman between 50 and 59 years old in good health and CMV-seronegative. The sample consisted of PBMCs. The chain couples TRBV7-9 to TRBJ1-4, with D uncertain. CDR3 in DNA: TGTGCCAGCAGCTTATTAGAGGGAGTGACGGAAAAACTGTTTTTT. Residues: CASSLLEGVTEKLFF.